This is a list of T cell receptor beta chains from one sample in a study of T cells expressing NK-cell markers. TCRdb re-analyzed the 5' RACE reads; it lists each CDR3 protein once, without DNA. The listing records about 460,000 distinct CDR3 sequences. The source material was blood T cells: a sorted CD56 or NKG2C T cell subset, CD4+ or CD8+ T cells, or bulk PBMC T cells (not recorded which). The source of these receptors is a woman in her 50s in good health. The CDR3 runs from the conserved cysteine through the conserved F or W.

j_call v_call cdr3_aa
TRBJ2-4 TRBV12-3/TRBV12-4 CASSPPLPGTSGLAKNIQYF
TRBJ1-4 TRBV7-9 CASSGPGSNEKLFF
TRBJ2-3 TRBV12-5 CASGLRWWQDTQYF
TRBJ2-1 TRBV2 CASSEEREGYGEQFF
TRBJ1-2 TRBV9 CASSVSRGDYGYTF
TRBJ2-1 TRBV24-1 CATSDLTSRFGNEQFF
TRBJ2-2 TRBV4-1 CASSRTPGQGANTGELFF
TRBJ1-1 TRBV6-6 CASSYPGTGGGNTEAFF
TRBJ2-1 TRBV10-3 CAISAVASSYNEQFF
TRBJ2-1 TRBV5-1 CASSLGGRELAHEQFF
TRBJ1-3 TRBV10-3 CAIRAWTEGNTIYF
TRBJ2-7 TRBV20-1 CSARGSLPYEQYF
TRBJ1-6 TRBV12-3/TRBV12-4 CASSWRGTYNSPLHF
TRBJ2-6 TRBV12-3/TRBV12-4 CASSPTSGRILNSGANVLTF
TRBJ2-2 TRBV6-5 CASRRDLQTGELFF
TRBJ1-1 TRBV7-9 CASSSLPADSHRRTEAFF
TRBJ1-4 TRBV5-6 CASSFSGTDEKLFF
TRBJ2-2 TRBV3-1 CASSQKLAGELFF
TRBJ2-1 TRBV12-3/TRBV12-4 CASSGRALDEQFF
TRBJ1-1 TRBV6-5 CASTGELNTEAFF
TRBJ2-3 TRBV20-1 CSASSLAITDTQYF
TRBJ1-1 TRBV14 CASSQANRGPQGWEAFF
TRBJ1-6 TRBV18 CASSPGQNSPLHF
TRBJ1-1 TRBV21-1 CASSKGSPAMNTEAFF
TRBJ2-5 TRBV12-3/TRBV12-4 CASSQEWAGQETQYF
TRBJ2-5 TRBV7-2 CASSNQGLEETQYF
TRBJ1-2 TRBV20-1 CSAKDDRSFYGYTF
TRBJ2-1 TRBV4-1 CASSPQEKRSYNEQFF
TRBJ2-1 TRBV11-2 CASSQTGTSGRAKDNEQFF
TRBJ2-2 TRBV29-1 CSVRRANTGELFF
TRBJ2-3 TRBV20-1 CSARDLAAAQYF
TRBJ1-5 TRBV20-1 CSARGLGGSGSNQPQHF
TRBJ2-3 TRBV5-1 CASSRENTQYF
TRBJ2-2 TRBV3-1 CASSPSGRPGGELFF
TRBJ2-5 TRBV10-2 CASSPRREGGGETQYF
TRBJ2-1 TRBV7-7 CASSSKLRGEQFF
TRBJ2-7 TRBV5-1 CASSPGGTKDYEQYF
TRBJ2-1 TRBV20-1 CSARVPQKQFF
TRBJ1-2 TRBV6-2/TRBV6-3 CASTAVGLVFGYTF
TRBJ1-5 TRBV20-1 CSARRQLNQPQHF
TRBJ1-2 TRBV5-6 CASSPRRQGNYGYTF
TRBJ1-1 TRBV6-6 CASSYSENTEAFF
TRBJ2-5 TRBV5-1 CASTPSLSQETQYF
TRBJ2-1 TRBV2 CASNRAGGPNNEQFF